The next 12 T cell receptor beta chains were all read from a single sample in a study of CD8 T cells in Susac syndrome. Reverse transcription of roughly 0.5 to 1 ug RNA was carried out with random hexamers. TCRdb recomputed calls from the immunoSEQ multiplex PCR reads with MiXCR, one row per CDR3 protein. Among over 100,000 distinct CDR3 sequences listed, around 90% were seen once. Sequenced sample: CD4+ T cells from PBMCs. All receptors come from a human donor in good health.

CDR3 protein: CASSLTGTEGSYEQYF. In nucleotides, the CDR3 is TGCGCCAGCAGCTTGACCGGGACGGAGGGTTCCTACGAGCAGTACTTC. The chain joins TRBV5-1 to TRBJ2-7; maybe TRBD2 (6 bases). Germline CDR1 and CDR2: SGHRS and YFSETQ. V shed 1 base and J shed 1 base, with 15 bases lying between them. This CDR3 has 16 amino acids.

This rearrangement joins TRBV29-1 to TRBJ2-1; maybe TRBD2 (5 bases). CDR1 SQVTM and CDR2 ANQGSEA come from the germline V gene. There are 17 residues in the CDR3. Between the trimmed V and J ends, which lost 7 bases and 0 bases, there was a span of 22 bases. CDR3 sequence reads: CSAKLADFPYSYNEQFF. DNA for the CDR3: TGCAGCGCCAAGCTAGCCGATTTCCCTTACTCCTACAATGAGCAGTTCTTC.

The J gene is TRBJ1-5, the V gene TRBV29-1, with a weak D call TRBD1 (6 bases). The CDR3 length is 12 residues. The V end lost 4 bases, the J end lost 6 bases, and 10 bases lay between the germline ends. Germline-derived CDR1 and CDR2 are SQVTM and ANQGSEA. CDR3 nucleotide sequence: TGCAGCGTTGGGGGGGCGAGTCAGCCCCAGCATTTT. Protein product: CSVGGASQPQHF.

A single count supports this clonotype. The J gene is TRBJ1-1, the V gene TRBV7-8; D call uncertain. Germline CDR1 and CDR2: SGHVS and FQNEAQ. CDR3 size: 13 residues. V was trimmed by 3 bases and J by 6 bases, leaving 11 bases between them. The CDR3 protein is CASSFVGFAEAFF. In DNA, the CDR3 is TGTGCCAGCAGCTTTGTGGGCTTCGCTGAAGCTTTCTTT. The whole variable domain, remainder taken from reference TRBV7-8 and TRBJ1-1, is GAGVSQSPRYKVAKRGQDVALRCDPISGHVSLFWYQQALGQGPEFLTYFQNEAQLDKSGLPSDRFFAERPEGSVSTLKIQRTQQEDSAVYLCASSFVGFAEAFFGQGTRLTVV.

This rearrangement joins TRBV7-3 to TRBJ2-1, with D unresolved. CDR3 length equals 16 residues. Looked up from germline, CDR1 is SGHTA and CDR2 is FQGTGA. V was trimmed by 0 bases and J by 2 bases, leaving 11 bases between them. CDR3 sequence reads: CASSLTVKATYNEQFF. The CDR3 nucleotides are TGTGCCAGCAGCTTAACAGTCAAGGCAACCTACAATGAGCAGTTCTTC.

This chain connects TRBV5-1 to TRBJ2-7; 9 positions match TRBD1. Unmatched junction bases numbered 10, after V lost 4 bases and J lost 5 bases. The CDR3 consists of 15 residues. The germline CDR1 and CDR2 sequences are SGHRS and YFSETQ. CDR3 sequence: CASSGGTGFQNEQYF. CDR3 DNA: TGCGCCAGCAGCGGGGGGACAGGGTTCCAAAACGAGCAGTACTTC.

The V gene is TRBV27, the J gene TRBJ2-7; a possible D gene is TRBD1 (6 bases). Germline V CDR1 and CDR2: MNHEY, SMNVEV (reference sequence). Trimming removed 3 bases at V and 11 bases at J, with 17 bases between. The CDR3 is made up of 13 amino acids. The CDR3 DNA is TGTGCCAGCAGTTTGGATCTTTTGGCAGGGGAGTACTTC. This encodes CASSLDLLAGEYF.

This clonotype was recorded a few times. CDR3 sequence reads: CSARDLGSSYEQYF. As DNA, the CDR3 is TGCAGTGCTAGAGATTTGGGGAGCTCCTACGAGCAGTACTTC. The genes are TRBV20-1 and TRBJ2-7, with D maybe TRBD2 (5 bases). The germline V gene has CDR1 DFQATT and CDR2 SNEGSKA (reference sequence). V lost 0 bases, J lost 0 bases, and 9 bases lay in between. The CDR3 covers 14 residues.

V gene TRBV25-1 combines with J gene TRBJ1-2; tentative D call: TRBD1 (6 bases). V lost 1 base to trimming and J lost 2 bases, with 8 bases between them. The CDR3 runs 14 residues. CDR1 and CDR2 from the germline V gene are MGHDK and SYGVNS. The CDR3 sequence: CASSELTGNYGYTF. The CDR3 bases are TGTGCCAGCAGTGAATTAACAGGGAACTATGGCTACACCTTC.

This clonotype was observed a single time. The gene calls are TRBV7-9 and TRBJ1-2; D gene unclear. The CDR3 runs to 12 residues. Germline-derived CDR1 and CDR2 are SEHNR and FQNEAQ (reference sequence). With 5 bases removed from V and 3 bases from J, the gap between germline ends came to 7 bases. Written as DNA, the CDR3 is TGTGCCAGCAGCCCCTTGGACTATGGCTACACCTTC. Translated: CASSPLDYGYTF.

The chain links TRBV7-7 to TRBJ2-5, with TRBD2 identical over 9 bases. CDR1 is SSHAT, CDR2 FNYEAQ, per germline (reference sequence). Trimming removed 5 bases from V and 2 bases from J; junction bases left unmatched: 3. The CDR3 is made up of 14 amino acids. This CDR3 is CASSHSGRQETQYF. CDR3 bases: TGTGCCAGCAGCCATAGCGGGAGACAAGAGACCCAGTACTTC.

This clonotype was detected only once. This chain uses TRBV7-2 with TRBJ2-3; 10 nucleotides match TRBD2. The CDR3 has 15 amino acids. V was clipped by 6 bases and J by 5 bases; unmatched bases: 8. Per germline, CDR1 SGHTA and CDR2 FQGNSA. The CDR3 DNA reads TGTGCCAGCAGTGGGAGCGGGAGGGCCGAAGATACGCAGTATTTT. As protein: CASSGSGRAEDTQYF. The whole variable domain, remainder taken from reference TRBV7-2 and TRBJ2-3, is GAGVSQSPSNKVTEKGKDVELRCDPISGHTALYWYRQSLGQGLEFLIYFQGNSAPDKSGLPSDRFSAERTGGSVSTLTIQRTQQEDSAVYLCASSGSGRAEDTQYFGPGTRLTVL.